This T cell receptor beta chain originates from a study of graft-versus-host responses after intestinal transplantation. About the research overall: Recipients uniformly received anti-thymocyte globulin induction, followed by tacrolimus and steroids for roughly 3 years.

With regard to this clone: What it binds is not known.

Study-level results: Maximum circulating GvH clone levels tracked with early post-transplant HvG decreases.

Germline values: CDR1 KGHSH, CDR2 LQKENI. CDR3 size: 15 residues. After removal of 2 bases from V and 5 bases from J, the junction contained 8 bases not matched to a gene. Generated by immunoSEQ multiplex PCR, the TCRdb table keeps only in-frame clones and is missing some. The sample records fewer than 95,000 clones, under 95% being singletons. The genes are TRBV18 and TRBJ1-1; 7 bases match TRBD1. The source material was unstimulated CD8+ T cells sorted from spleen or lymph node cells, sampled before transplant. The receptor was isolated from a human donor who was the organ donor for an intestinal transplant. In DNA form, the CDR3 reads TGTGCCAGCTCACCATGGGACAGCCTTGGGACTGAAGCTTTCTTT. Its protein product is CASSPWDSLGTEAFF.